This T cell receptor (beta chain) was retrieved from a study of T cell responses to AZD1222 COVID-19 vaccine. This CDR3 has 15 residues. The germline V gene encodes CDR1 LNHDA and CDR2 SQIVND (reference sequence). The V gene lost 3 bases and the J gene lost 0 bases, with 11 bases spanning the gap. Broader study findings: Spike was spanned by vaccine-associated CD4 TCRs, which were dominant at 160-218 and 743-854. At baseline, seropositivity was found in only six or seven AZD1222 recipients. Clonal diversity was possibly underestimated, and white British individuals and females predominated among donors. Reportedly, nearly half the spike-specific TCRs target unmutated variant regions.

Comment on this clone: The antigen remains undetermined.

Data came from immunoSEQ multiplex PCR; TCRdb stores just in-frame clones and leaves some out. Counted here are 250,000 to 300,000 clones, 94% occurring once; the ten biggest clones make up 0.55%. The V and J genes are TRBV19 and TRBJ1-1, with D unresolved. This TCR was recovered from an adult who received the AZD1222 COVID-19 vaccine. The sequenced sample was peripheral blood, obtained 28 days after the second AZD1222 dose. For the CDR3, the DNA is TGTGCCAGTAGTATTAGTTCGATATTGAACACTGAAGCTTTCTTT. Encoded protein: CASSISSILNTEAFF.